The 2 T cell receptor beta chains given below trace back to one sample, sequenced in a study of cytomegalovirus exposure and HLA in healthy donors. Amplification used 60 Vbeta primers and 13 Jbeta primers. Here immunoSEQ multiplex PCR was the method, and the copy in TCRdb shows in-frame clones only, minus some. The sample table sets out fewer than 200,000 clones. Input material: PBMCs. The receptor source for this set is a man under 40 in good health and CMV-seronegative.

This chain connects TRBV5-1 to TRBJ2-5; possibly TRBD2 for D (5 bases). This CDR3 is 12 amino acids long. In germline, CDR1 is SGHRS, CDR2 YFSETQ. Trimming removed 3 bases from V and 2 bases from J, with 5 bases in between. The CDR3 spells CASSSGQETQYF. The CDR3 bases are TGCGCCAGCAGCTCGGGGCAAGAGACCCAGTACTTC.

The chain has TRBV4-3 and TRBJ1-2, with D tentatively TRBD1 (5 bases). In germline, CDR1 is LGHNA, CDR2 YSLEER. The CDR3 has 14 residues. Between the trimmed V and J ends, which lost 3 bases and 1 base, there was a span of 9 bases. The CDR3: CASSHIQDNYGYTF. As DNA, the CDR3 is TGCGCCAGCAGCCATATACAGGATAACTATGGCTACACCTTC.